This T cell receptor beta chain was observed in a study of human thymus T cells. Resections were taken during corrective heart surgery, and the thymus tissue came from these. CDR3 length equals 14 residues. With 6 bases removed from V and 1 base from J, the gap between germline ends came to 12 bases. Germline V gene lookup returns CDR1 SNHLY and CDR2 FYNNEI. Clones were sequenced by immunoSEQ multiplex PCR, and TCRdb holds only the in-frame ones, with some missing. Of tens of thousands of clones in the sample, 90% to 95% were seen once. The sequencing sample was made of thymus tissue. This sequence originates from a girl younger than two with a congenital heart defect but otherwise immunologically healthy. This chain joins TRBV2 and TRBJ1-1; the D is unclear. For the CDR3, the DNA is TGTGCCAGCAGCCCCTACGGAGGGAACACTGAAGCTTTCTTT. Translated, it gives CASSPYGGNTEAFF. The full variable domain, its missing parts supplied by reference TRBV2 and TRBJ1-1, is EPEVTQTPSHQVTQMGQEVILRCVPISNHLYFYWYRQILGQKVEFLVSFYNNEISEKSEIFDDQFSVERPDGSNFTLKIRSTKLEDSAMYFCASSPYGGNTEAFFGQGTRLTVV.